This T cell receptor beta chain appears in the sequencing data of a study of Graves' ophthalmopathy and Graves' hyperthyroidism. Looking at the study overall: Calling hyperthyroidism stable required that no ophthalmopathy show up within 18 months of follow-up.

As the template, RNA transcripts were used to amplify TCR beta CDR3 regions. First-round RT-PCR with HTBI primers preceded a second-round multiplex PCR. TCRdb reanalysed the multiplex PCR reads using MiXCR and keeps one entry per CDR3 protein. The data show about 550,000 distinct CDR3 sequences, under 40% seen once. A diagnosis was made from clinical symptoms together with serum thyroxine, TRAb, thyroid ultrasound and orbital computed tomography. The CDR3 sequence is 16 residues long. V was trimmed by 2 bases and J by 0 bases, leaving 9 bases between them. The germline V gene encodes CDR1 KGHDR and CDR2 SFDVKD. The study's findings and limits: Forecasting of ophthalmopathy progression by the model achieved almost 71% sensitivity and 72% to 75% specificity.

This clonotype was observed a handful of times. Its antigen remains unidentified. Sequenced input: peripheral blood or thyroid tissue (not recorded which). The V call is TRBV24-1, the J call TRBJ2-2; D is ambiguous. The TCR originated in an adult man with Graves' hyperthyroidism. The CDR3 loop reads CATSDWTPTNTGELFF. The CDR3 nucleotides are TGTGCCACCAGTGATTGGACCCCAACGAACACCGGGGAGCTGTTTTTT.